One and the same sample provided the 23 T cell receptor beta chains below, sequenced in a study of blood T cells in healthy people across ages (dated by TCRdb to the mid-2010s). Library preparation employed 5' RACE. TCRdb names Illumina HiSeq 2500 as the instrument used. A second about 6 to 11 cycle PCR used a sample-barcoded 5' primer and a J-beta primer mix. Through fastp at Q25 and MiXCR, TCRdb rebuilt clones from the public reads, retaining in-frame beta chains. Rows matching on CDR3 protein sequence are summarized as one entry with the most common DNA and genes. This sample comprises around 500,000 distinct CDR3 sequences, around a quarter of them detected only once. The ten biggest clones cover under 4.5% of the sample. The same data also went into a second study, on T cells of mothers and their children.

Sequenced sample: blood. Receptors originate from a boy between 2 and 10 years old in good health.

The V call is TRBV2, the J call TRBJ2-3; TRBD2 aligns across 7 bases. Germline lookup yields CDR1 SNHLY and CDR2 FYNNEI. J lost 4 bases, V lost 6 bases, and 7 bases had no gene match. CDR3 length equals 14 residues. The CDR3 nucleotides are TGTGCCAGCAGAGGCGGGGAGGGACCAGATACGCAGTATTTT. Protein product: CASRGGEGPDTQYF.

This clonotype was seen a handful of times. The chain recombines TRBV7-9 with TRBJ2-7; D is ambiguous. Germline CDR1 SEHNR, CDR2 FQNEAQ (reference sequence). The germline V and J ends were trimmed by 4 bases and 4 bases, with 8 bases remaining between them. The CDR3 has 12 amino acids. The CDR3 protein is CASSSYSYEQYF. CDR3 in DNA: TGTGCCAGCAGCTCATACAGTTACGAGCAGTACTTC. The variable domain in full, completed from reference TRBV7-9 and TRBJ2-7, reads DTGVSQNPRHKITKRGQNVTFRCDPISEHNRLYWYRQTLGQGPEFLTYFQNEAQLEKSRLLSDRFSAERPKGSFSTLEIQRTEQGDSAMYLCASSSYSYEQYFGPGTRLTVT.

This clonotype came up a few times. J is TRBJ1-2 and V is TRBV6-6; the D is unclear. V gave up 2 bases and J gave up 6 bases, with 13 bases separating them. This CDR3 has 14 amino acids. Germline V lookup: CDR1 MNHNY, CDR2 SVGAGI (reference sequence). The CDR3 nucleotides are TGTGCCAGCAGTTACCGGCAGGATGAGAATGGCTACACCTTC. As protein: CASSYRQDENGYTF.

J is TRBJ2-7 and V is TRBV14; D is uncertain. V was cut by 3 bases and J by 2 bases, with 17 bases left in between. The CDR3 totals 16 residues. Germline lookup yields CDR1 SGHDN and CDR2 FVKESK. The CDR3 protein is CASSHSGFGRAYEQYF. The DNA of the CDR3 is TGTGCCAGCAGCCATTCCGGATTTGGTAGGGCCTACGAGCAGTACTTC. Looking up the rest from reference TRBV14 and TRBJ2-7 gives the full variable domain: EAGVTQFPSHSVIEKGQTVTLRCDPISGHDNLYWYRRVMGKEIKFLLHFVKESKQDESGMPNNRFLAERTGGTYSTLKVQPAELEDSGVYFCASSHSGFGRAYEQYFGPGTRLTVT.

The rearrangement joins TRBV25-1 to TRBJ2-1, with 7 positions matching TRBD2. J was trimmed by 9 bases and V by 6 bases; bases with no gene match: 8. Germline V gives CDR1 MGHDK, CDR2 SYGVNS. CDR3 size: 13 residues. The CDR3, as DNA: TGTGCCAGCAGGCGGGAGCTCTTCAGTGAGCAGTTCTTC. Translating it yields CASRRELFSEQFF.

The genes are TRBV12-3 or TRBV12-4 and TRBJ2-3; 9 bases are a match to TRBD2. The trim removed 6 bases at V and 6 bases at J, leaving 13 bases unmatched. CDR3 length: 16 amino acids. The CDR3: CASSPSAGGVRDTQYF. The CDR3 coding sequence is TGTGCCAGCAGCCCCTCCGCGGGGGGGGTGCGGGATACGCAGTATTTT.

This clonotype came up a few times. The rearrangement uses TRBV10-3 and TRBJ2-1; 7 bases match TRBD2. The CDR3 is made up of 12 amino acids. The V and J ends lost 9 bases and 3 bases, in that order; junction bases with no gene match: 2. The germline V gene encodes CDR1 ENHRY and CDR2 SYGVKD. The CDR3 protein is CAIAGHYNEQFF. The CDR3 nucleotides are TGTGCCATAGCGGGGCACTACAATGAGCAGTTCTTC.

The chain combines TRBV20-1 with TRBJ2-5; 7 bases line up with TRBD2. The last part of the DNA fits TRBJ2-7 better; the J call may be wrong. Germline values: CDR1 DFQATT, CDR2 SNEGSKA (reference sequence). The CDR3 sequence is 14 residues long. The CDR3 protein is CSARDPAGYYEQYF. The CDR3 coding sequence is TGCAGTGCTAGAGATCCAGCGGGGTACTACGAGCAGTACTTC.

The J gene is TRBJ1-1, the V gene TRBV11-2; possibly TRBD1 for D (5 bases). Per the germline V gene, CDR1 is SGHAT and CDR2 is FQNNGV. The CDR3 sequence is 14 residues long. V was trimmed by 8 bases and J by 1 base, leaving 14 bases between them. The CDR3 loop is CASQRGIGNTEAFF. CDR3 sequence (DNA): TGTGCCAGCCAGAGGGGAATCGGGAACACTGAAGCTTTCTTT.

For this clonotype: A much larger clone is a single base away; this may be a read error. The chain recombines TRBV29-1 with TRBJ1-2, with 7 bases lining up with TRBD1. The CDR3 runs 13 residues. The germline V gene encodes CDR1 SQVTM and CDR2 ANQGSEA. This CDR3 is CSVAGQANYGHTF. The CDR3 DNA reads TGCAGCGTTGCCGGACAGGCTAACTATGGCCACACCTTC.

This clonotype was seen a handful of times. V usage is TRBV10-3 and J usage is TRBJ2-5; D uncertain. This CDR3 region has 14 residues. V lost 0 bases to trimming and J lost 5 bases, with 10 bases between them. Per germline, CDR1 ENHRY and CDR2 SYGVKD. The CDR3 nucleotides are TGTGCCATCAGTGAGTCGTCGGCACGGGAGACCCAGTACTTC. This translates into CAISESSARETQYF.

The chain links TRBV25-1 to TRBJ2-7; possible D gene TRBD2, 5 bases. The last part of the DNA fits TRBJ2-5 better; the J call may be wrong. This CDR3 contains 13 residues. The V gene's germline CDR1 is MGHDK and CDR2 SYGVNS. The CDR3 sequence is CASSEVPRGTQYF. CDR3 in DNA: TGTGCCAGCAGTGAAGTACCCCGGGGGACCCAGTACTTC.

The chain is built from TRBV20-1 and TRBJ2-2; D may be TRBD1 or TRBD2 (6 bases each). Germline V gives CDR1 DFQATT, CDR2 SNEGSKA (reference sequence). Trimming shortened V by 0 bases and J by 3 bases, and 17 bases separated the two germline ends. CDR3 length: 17 amino acids. The CDR3 is CSARDLIGGGDTGELFF. CDR3 coding DNA: TGCAGTGCTAGAGATCTAATAGGGGGAGGCGACACCGGGGAGCTGTTTTTT.

This clonotype was counted between two and nine times. The chain combines TRBV7-8 with TRBJ2-6; D ambiguous. This CDR3 has 19 residues. V was trimmed by 7 bases and J by 1 base, leaving 23 bases between them. Germline V CDR1 and CDR2: SGHVS, FQNEAQ. In DNA, the CDR3 is TGTGCCAGCACCAGAGCCGGGCTCTTCCGATCTTCTGGGGCCAACGTCCTGACTTTC. This gives the protein CASTRAGLFRSSGANVLTF.

This clonotype was counted once. V usage is TRBV12-3 or TRBV12-4 and J usage is TRBJ2-3; 8 bases match TRBD1. The J segment lost 6 bases and the V segment lost 4 bases, leaving 0 bases of the junction unmatched. This CDR3 is built from 12 residues. CDR3 DNA: TGTGCCAGCAGTTGGGACAGGGATACGCAGTATTTT. Translation gives CASSWDRDTQYF.

V and J are TRBV25-1 and TRBJ1-1, with 9 bases lining up with TRBD1. The germline gives CDR1 MGHDK, CDR2 SYGVNS. V trimming: 4 bases; J trimming: 6 bases; junction bases outside the gene matches: 12. There are 16 residues in the CDR3. The CDR3 DNA reads as TGTGCCAGCAGTGCGCAACAGGGGGCCGGGGACGCTGAAGCTTTCTTT. This codes for CASSAQQGAGDAEAFF. The full variable domain, in which reference TRBV25-1 and TRBJ1-1 provide the parts outside the CDR3, is EADIYQTPRYLVIGTGKKITLECSQTMGHDKMYWYQQDPGMELHLIHYSYGVNSTEKGDLSSESTVSRIRTEHFPLTLESARPSHTSQYLCASSAQQGAGDAEAFFGQGTRLTVV.

The CDR3 is CASSRNREGDTEAFF. CDR3 DNA: TGCGCCAGCAGCCGGAACAGGGAGGGAGACACTGAAGCTTTCTTT. This chain uses TRBV5-1 with TRBJ1-1; possibly TRBD1 for D (6 bases). This CDR3 comprises 15 residues. The germline gives CDR1 SGHRS, CDR2 YFSETQ. Trimming removed 4 bases from V and 3 bases from J, with 16 bases in between.

The V call is TRBV3-1, the J call TRBJ2-7; D gene ambiguous. V was clipped by 0 bases and J by 7 bases, with 10 bases between them. The CDR3 sequence is 13 residues long. Germline CDR1 is LGHDT and CDR2 is YNNKEL (reference sequence). The CDR3 DNA follows: TGTGCCAGCAGCCAAGAGTGGCTCGGGGAGCAGTACTTC. Translation gives CASSQEWLGEQYF.

This clonotype has more than one count but fewer than ten. V usage is TRBV5-5 and J usage is TRBJ1-4, with D uncertain. Trimming cost V 0 bases and J 0 bases, with 9 bases left between them. In germline, CDR1 is SGHKS, CDR2 YYEKEE (reference sequence). The CDR3 runs to 16 residues. The chain's CDR3 is CASSLGSGPTNEKLFF. CDR3 nucleotide sequence: TGTGCCAGCAGCTTGGGGAGCGGGCCAACTAATGAAAAACTGTTTTTT.

The chain employs TRBV4-3 and TRBJ2-3; maybe TRBD1 (5 bases). Germline values: CDR1 LGHNA, CDR2 YSLEER. The length of the CDR3 is 15 residues. Trimming left V 1 base short and J 8 bases short, with 16 bases between. The CDR3 protein is CASSQVPSSGATQYF. DNA for the CDR3: TGCGCCAGCAGCCAAGTTCCCAGCAGTGGGGCTACGCAGTATTTT.

This clonotype was observed a handful of times. This chain uses TRBV7-9 with TRBJ2-7, with D uncertain. The V and J ends lost 3 bases and 5 bases respectively, with 11 bases between them. The CDR3 has 13 residues. Germline V gene data show CDR1 as SEHNR and CDR2 as FQNEAQ (reference sequence). CDR3 sequence reads: CASSLRSTDEQYF. As DNA, the CDR3 is TGTGCCAGCAGCTTGCGTTCGACGGACGAGCAGTACTTC.

This clonotype appeared a few times. The gene calls are TRBV7-9 and TRBJ2-6; D gene unclear. CDR3 length: 16 amino acids. V was pared by 2 bases and J by 0 bases, with 8 bases between. Germline V gene sequence: CDR1 SEHNR, CDR2 FQNEAQ (reference sequence). CDR3 in amino acids: CASSLRLSSGANVLTF. In DNA form, the CDR3 reads TGTGCCAGCAGCTTACGCTTGTCCTCTGGGGCCAACGTCCTGACTTTC.

This clonotype has more than one count but fewer than ten. The chain joins TRBV12-3 or TRBV12-4 to TRBJ2-3; D is possibly TRBD1 (5 bases). The DNA end is a closer match to TRBJ1-5, so the J assignment may be wrong. The CDR3 is 15 residues long. The DNA of the CDR3 is TGTGCCAGCAGTTTAGGGGGGAGGGCCGGAGATACGCAGCATTTT. This codes for CASSLGGRAGDTQHF.